In this sample, the clone carrying this T cell receptor beta chain turned up many times. Molecular barcoding with unique molecular identifiers was used for the TCRbeta library. TCRdb passed the PCR reads through MiXCR, listing each CDR3 protein once. The sample gives 350,000 to 450,000 distinct CDR3 sequences, more than 10% of which show up once; over 3.5% is in the top ten. The data belong to a study of T-cell reconstitution after alpha-beta-depleted transplantation in children. Germline V lookup: CDR1 SGHTS, CDR2 YDEGEE. V lost 1 base and J 3 bases, leaving 10 bases between the germline ends. This CDR3 has 15 residues.

V and J are TRBV5-8 and TRBJ2-2; D uncertain. The sample in question was PBMCs, obtained from the stem cell graft. The TCR sequence derives from a human donor who donated a stem cell graft to a child with Fanconi anemia. CDR3 in DNA: TGTGCCAGCAGCTTGACAGTTCGAGACACCGGGGAGCTGTTTTTT. Translating it yields CASSLTVRDTGELFF. Complete variable domain (other parts from reference TRBV5-8 and TRBJ2-2): EAGVTQSPTHLIKTRGQQATLRCSPISGHTSVYWYQQALGLGLQFLLWYDEGEERNRGNFPPRFSGRQFPNYSSELNVNALELEDSALYLCASSLTVRDTGELFFGEGSRLTVL.